These T cell receptor beta chains were read from a single sample in a study of blood T cell repertoires in COVID-19. Sequenced by immunoSEQ multiplex PCR; TCRdb stores in-frame clones only, minus some. The data hold 470,000 or so clones, with approximately 85% observed a single time. Sequencing was performed on peripheral blood. These receptors were obtained from a human donor in a cohort sampled during active COVID-19. The CDR3 runs from the conserved cysteine through the conserved F or W. The order of the fields is clone size, J gene, CDR3 length, V gene, D gene, CDR3 protein, CDR3 DNA. A D gene is named only where the DNA matches it firmly. Clone size is not always given. Where it is, it says once, few, many or a class for expanded clones.

- | TRBJ1-1 | 11 | TRBV21-1 | - | CASSKPGKTFF | TGTGCCAGCAGCAAACCGGGAAAAACTTTCTTT
- | TRBJ1-5 | 13 | TRBV6-5 | TRBD1 | CASSTGGNQPQHF | TGTGCCAGCAGTACAGGGGGCAATCAGCCCCAGCATTTT
- | TRBJ2-5 | 14 | TRBV19 | TRBD1 | CASRGTGRGETQYF | TGTGCCAGTAGGGGGACAGGGAGGGGAGAGACCCAGTACTTC
once | TRBJ2-3 | 15 | TRBV12-5 | TRBD2 | CASGSPQRESDTQYF | TGTGCTAGTGGTTCCCCCCAGCGGGAGTCAGATACGCAGTATTTT
- | TRBJ2-5 | 18 | TRBV9 | TRBD2 | CASSVGSSGRAFQETQYF | TGTGCCAGCAGCGTAGGCTCTAGCGGGAGGGCCTTCCAAGAGACCCAGTACTTC
- | TRBJ1-1 | 15 | TRBV19 | - | CASSPPPGEGTEAFF | TGTGCCAGTAGCCCCCCACCGGGGGAGGGCACTGAAGCTTTCTTT
- | TRBJ1-1 | 16 | TRBV28 | TRBD1 | CASSPSGTGRNTEAFF | TGTGCCAGCAGTCCCTCCGGGACAGGGAGGAACACTGAAGCTTTCTTT
- | TRBJ1-1 | 13 | TRBV7-2 | TRBD1 | CASSAQGWTEAFF | TGTGCCAGCAGCGCACAGGGGTGGACTGAAGCTTTCTTT
- | TRBJ2-3 | 14 | TRBV3-1/TRBV3-2 | TRBD2 | CASSQLAGVDTQYF | TGTGCCAGCAGCCAACTAGCGGGAGTGGATACGCAGTATTTT
few | TRBJ2-1 | 15 | TRBV9 | TRBD2 | CASSGTSGTYNEQFF | TGTGCCAGCAGCGGGACTAGCGGGACCTACAATGAGCAGTTCTTC
- | TRBJ2-3 | 15 | TRBV6-5 | TRBD2 | CASSLLAGEANTQYF | TGTGCCAGCAGCCTACTAGCGGGAGAGGCAAATACGCAGTATTTT
- | TRBJ2-4 | 14 | TRBV2 | - | CASRGGGAKNIQYF | TGTGCCAGCAGAGGAGGCGGTGCCAAAAACATTCAGTACTTC
once | TRBJ1-2 | 13 | TRBV19 | - | CASSDGVGYGYTF | TGTGCCAGTAGCGACGGGGTCGGCTATGGCTACACCTTC
- | TRBJ2-1 | 15 | TRBV3-1/TRBV3-2 | - | CASSRVTGSYNEQFF | TGTGCCAGCAGCCGCGTCACGGGGTCCTACAATGAGCAGTTCTTC
- | TRBJ2-3 | 17 | TRBV11-3 | TRBD2 | CAYLGTSGRTGTDTQYF | TGTGCCTACCTCGGGACTAGCGGGAGGACCGGCACAGATACGCAGTATTTT
- | TRBJ2-7 | 14 | TRBV30 | TRBD2 | CAWSPTSGIYEQYF | TGTGCCTGGAGTCCGACTAGCGGGATCTACGAGCAGTACTTC
- | TRBJ1-2 | 18 | TRBV24-1 | TRBD1 | CATSDPDPGQGSYWGYTF | TGTGCCACCAGTGACCCTGACCCGGGACAGGGAAGCTATTGGGGCTACACCTTC
- | TRBJ2-3 | 16 | TRBV18 | TRBD1 | CASSPPGTGWTDTQYF | TGTGCCAGCTCACCACCCGGGACAGGGTGGACAGATACGCAGTATTTT
many | TRBJ1-2 | 13 | TRBV6-5 | - | CASSYGGVYGYTF | TGTGCCAGCAGTTACGGAGGGGTCTATGGCTACACCTTC
- | TRBJ2-1 | 12 | TRBV3-1/TRBV3-2 | - | CASSPRRDEQFF | TGTGCCAGCAGCCCCCGCCGCGATGAGCAGTTCTTC
- | TRBJ1-2 | 15 | TRBV2 | - | CASSGRARGAYGYTF | TGTGCCAGCAGTGGACGGGCCCGGGGAGCCTATGGCTACACCTTC
- | TRBJ1-5 | 13 | TRBV10-3 | - | CAISEGGGQPQHF | TGTGCCATCAGTGAGGGGGGGGGACAGCCCCAGCATTTT
- | TRBJ1-6 | 13 | TRBV7-2 | - | CASSQIRNSPLHF | TGTGCCAGCAGCCAAATACGGAATTCACCCCTCCACTTT
once | TRBJ2-5 | 13 | TRBV10-3 | - | CAITSGTQGTQYF | TGTGCCATCACCTCCGGGACTCAGGGGACCCAGTACTTC
- | TRBJ2-4 | 19 | TRBV9 | TRBD1 | CASSPTGGEIGGSKNIQYF | TGTGCCAGCAGCCCGACAGGGGGCGAAATCGGCGGGTCCAAAAACATTCAGTACTTC
- | TRBJ1-1 | 12 | TRBV19 | - | CASSITGREAFF | TGTGCCAGTAGTATCACAGGACGTGAAGCTTTCTTT
- | TRBJ1-1 | 16 | TRBV6-5 | - | CASSYLETGGGTEAFF | TGTGCCAGCAGTTACTTGGAGACAGGCGGGGGCACTGAAGCTTTCTTT
once | TRBJ2-7 | 14 | TRBV11-3 | TRBD1 | CASSLGAGGYEQYF | TGTGCCAGCAGCTTAGGGGCAGGGGGCTACGAGCAGTACTTC
- | TRBJ2-1 | 13 | TRBV19 | TRBD1 | CASWDRLYNEQFF | TGTGCCTCGTGGGACAGGCTTTACAATGAGCAGTTCTTC
- | TRBJ2-5 | 15 | TRBV7-9 | - | CASSSLLGPPETQYF | TGTGCCAGCAGCTCTCTCCTGGGCCCGCCAGAGACCCAGTACTTC
- | TRBJ2-3 | 18 | TRBV2 | - | CASSVLPGGTRSTDTQYF | TGTGCCAGCAGTGTCCTTCCAGGGGGGACACGGAGCACAGATACGCAGTATTTT
- | TRBJ2-3 | 14 | TRBV7-8 | TRBD2 | CASSSLAGADTQYF | TGTGCCAGCAGCTCCCTGGCGGGAGCGGATACGCAGTATTTT
- | TRBJ2-1 | 14 | TRBV28 | - | CASSLLQDYNEQFF | TGTGCCAGCAGTTTATTACAGGATTACAATGAGCAGTTCTTC
- | TRBJ2-2 | 11 | TRBV20-1 | - | CSAPYLGELFF | TGCAGTGCCCCCTATTTGGGGGAGCTGTTTTTT
- | TRBJ2-5 | 15 | TRBV28 | TRBD1 | CASSSAAGGEETQYF | TGTGCCAGCAGTTCGGCGGCAGGGGGTGAAGAGACCCAGTACTTC
- | TRBJ2-5 | 14 | TRBV7-9 | TRBD2 | CASSLISGSETQYF | TGTGCCAGCAGCTTAATAAGCGGGAGCGAGACCCAGTACTTC
- | TRBJ2-7 | 14 | TRBV30 | - | CAWSAGSTPYEQYF | TGTGCCTGGAGTGCCGGGTCTACCCCCTACGAGCAGTACTTC
- | TRBJ2-7 | 19 | TRBV3-1/TRBV3-2 | - | CASSLRWPGPESPSYEQYF | TGTGCCAGCAGCCTCCGATGGCCAGGGCCCGAGTCTCCCTCCTACGAGCAGTACTTC